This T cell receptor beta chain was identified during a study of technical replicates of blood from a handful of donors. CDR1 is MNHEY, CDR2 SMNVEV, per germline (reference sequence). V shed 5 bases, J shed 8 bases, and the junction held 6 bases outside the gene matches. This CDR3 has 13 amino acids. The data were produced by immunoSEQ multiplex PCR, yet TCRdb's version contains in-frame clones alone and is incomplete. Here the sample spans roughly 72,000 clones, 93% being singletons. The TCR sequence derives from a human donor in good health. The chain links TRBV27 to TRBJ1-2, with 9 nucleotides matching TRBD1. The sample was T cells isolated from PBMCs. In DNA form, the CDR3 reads TGTGCCAGCAGTCTAGGACAGGGGTTCGGCTACACCTTC. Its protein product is CASSLGQGFGYTF.